This TCR beta chain derives from a study of T cell responses to AZD1222 COVID-19 vaccine listed by TCRdb under 2021. Regarding the complete study: A total of just over 230 trial participants underwent TCR sequencing, of whom 207 had received two doses of AZD1222 and around 25 had received two doses of the MenACWY control vaccine. Trial participants were enrolled into age subgroups of 18-55, 56-69 and 70-plus years, which contained around 150, 29 and 61 TCR-sequenced participants, respectively.

Results and caveats for the whole study, not just this receptor: No day 14 peak-response samples were available, so repertoires were characterized only after the peak T cell response. After two AZD1222 doses, spike-specific TCR breadth and depth were significantly higher than at day 0 and than in MenACWY recipients. Only six or seven AZD1222 recipients were SARS-CoV-2 seropositive at baseline, limiting conclusions about previously exposed vaccinees. The 56-69-year group was small, and its depth increase did not reach significance, likely because of low power. Nearly half of unique spike-specific TCRs reportedly recognized epitopes outside regions mutated in the B.1.351 and B.1.1.7 variants. The vaccine-associated CD4 TCRs covered the entire spike protein, and the dominant responses fell in regions 160-218 and 743-854. Most participants were white British and females outnumbered males, and the authors suggested that clonal diversity may have been underestimated.

As to this clone: There is no known antigen for this receptor. Base qualities were left out, and no much larger clone turns up one base away.

The time point label, as the study defines it: about 28 days (+/-7) after the second vaccine dose. AZD1222 recipients given second doses at about 4 weeks or at about 12 weeks were pooled, since spike-specific TCR depth and breadth were not found to differ between the two schedules. Samples from vaccinated people were obtained from the UK trials COV001 and COV002, which included a single-blind randomized controlled phase 2/3 trial of AZD1222 (ChAdOx1 nCoV-19) in healthy adults. Trial participant PBMC samples were collected at day 0 and day 28 after the second dose for TCRbeta chain sequencing. The CDR3 regions of human TCRbeta chains were subjected to immunosequencing. In the source study's methods: TCRs in the repertoires were matched against a reference library of SARS-CoV-2-specific TCRs that had been generated with the MIRA antigen-specificity platform. Breadth was defined as the fraction of unique TCRs that were SARS-CoV-2-associated. Depth was defined as the fraction of total T cells that were SARS-CoV-2-associated. Each spike-specific TCR was assigned to its reactive spike region and to a CD4 or CD8 class using the MIRA data. Log10-transformed breadth and depth values were compared by one-way ANOVA with Sidak's multiple comparisons tests. As stored in TCRdb, this immuneACCESS dataset retains in-frame rearrangements with V and J assigned. A fraction of the clones does not appear; measured against another copy, unresolved V genes explain less than half of the discrepancy, and the remainder lacks a known reason. Clonal size and the V and J genes are those of that table, whereas D and trimming came from the DNA. The sample contains 80,000 to 95,000 clones, roughly 86% of them found a single time. 6.9% of the sample is taken by the ten largest.

V is shortened by 1 base, J by 6 bases, and the region joining them spans 10 bases. The CDR3 runs 13 amino acids, cysteine and phenylalanine included. The entry retains the CDR3 DNA only, 39 bases that are in frame from base 1. The germline V gene gives CDR1 as SGHNT and CDR2 as YENEEA. This chain joins TRBV11-3 to TRBJ2-7; the D segment could be TRBD2, given 5 matching bases. The sequenced sample was peripheral blood, obtained 28 days after the second AZD1222 dose. The TCR comes from an adult who received the AZD1222 COVID-19 vaccine. The nucleotide sequence reads as follows: TGTGCCAGCAGCTTAGGAGCGACTACCGAGCAGTACTTC. It translates as CASSLGATTEQYF.